The source of this T cell receptor (beta chain) is a study of OX40 agonist ivuxolimab in advanced cancers. At the level of the study: Dose-escalation patients had hepatocellular carcinoma, melanoma, renal cell or head and neck cancer.

This CDR3 has 15 residues. Germline V lookup: CDR1 LNHDA, CDR2 SQIVND (reference sequence). The table came from immunoSEQ multiplex PCR; TCRdb's copy has only in-frame clones and leaves some out. The sample lists tens of thousands of clones, 83% occurring once. This clone was counted a single time. The sequencing used CD4+ or CD8+ T cells sorted from blood, collected in a trial of the OX40 agonist ivuxolimab. This clonotype was sampled from an adult with an advanced solid tumor such as melanoma, head and neck, liver or kidney cancer. The chain uses TRBV19 and TRBJ2-5; 8 positions match TRBD1. The J call is in doubt because the DNA end fits TRBJ2-7 better. Here the CDR3 DNA reads TGTGCCAGTAGTATAAATGGGGACAGGTCCCACGAGCAGTACTTC. Amino acid sequence: CASSINGDRSHEQYF.